Shown below are 22 T cell receptor beta chains from a single sample sequenced in a study of control samples from healthy donors and cancer patients (dated by TCRdb to the early 2020s). Library preparation was by the immunoSEQ multiplex PCR assay. In its TCRdb copy, this immuneACCESS table keeps in-frame sequences only and misses some clones. Where compared with another copy, unresolved V genes explain less than half of these, and the others have no known cause. For this sample there are over 150,000 clones; approximately 94% appear just once. The ten largest clones capture around 13% of the sample. Sequencing was performed on PBMCs. The source of these receptors is a man aged 60 to 75 with colorectal cancer.

The rearrangement joins TRBV6-2 or TRBV6-3 to TRBJ1-6; no firm D call. The CDR3 spans 14 residues. Germline V gene lookup returns CDR1 MNHEY and CDR2 SVGEGT. V lost 0 bases and J 9 bases, leaving 9 bases between the germline ends. CDR3 DNA sequence: TGTGCCAGCAGTTACTCGCCATCGGTTTCACCCCTCCACTTT. Residues: CASSYSPSVSPLHF.

The CDR3 loop is CASSGGINQPQHF. As DNA, the CDR3 is TGTGCCAGCAGCGGGGGAATCAATCAGCCCCAGCATTTT. The chain has TRBV11-2 and TRBJ1-5, with D possibly TRBD1 on 5 matching bases. Germline V gene sequence: CDR1 SGHAT, CDR2 FQNNGV. Trimming removed 5 bases from V and 3 bases from J, with 8 bases in between. The CDR3 runs 13 residues.

This chain connects TRBV5-6 to TRBJ2-4; D may correspond to TRBD1 or TRBD2 (5 bases each). The CDR3 has 17 amino acids. V gave up 7 bases and J gave up 1 base, with 21 bases separating them. Germline values: CDR1 SGHDT, CDR2 YYEEEE. DNA for the CDR3: TGTGCCAGCTGCCCCTCATTGGGGGTGGGGGCCAAAAACATTCAGTACTTC. Amino acid sequence: CASCPSLGVGAKNIQYF.

The CDR3 sequence: CASSYSGQETQYF. The CDR3 DNA reads as TGTGCCAGCAGTTACTCAGGGCAAGAGACCCAGTACTTC. This chain links TRBV6-6 with TRBJ2-5, with D hard to call. The V and J ends lost 0 bases and 2 bases respectively, with 4 bases between them. The length of the CDR3 is 13 residues. The germline gives CDR1 MNHNY, CDR2 SVGAGI (reference sequence).

This chain connects TRBV11-2 to TRBJ1-2; D call uncertain. The CDR3 spans 17 residues. Germline V lookup: CDR1 SGHAT, CDR2 FQNNGV. Trimming stripped 5 bases from V and 6 bases from J, with 25 bases between. The CDR3 reads CASSQVFQFFGDDGYTF. The CDR3 DNA sequence: TGTGCCAGCAGCCAGGTATTCCAGTTCTTCGGAGATGATGGCTACACCTTC.

With regard to this clone: Different DNA sequences within this sample yield the same CDR3. The chain recombines TRBV11-2 with TRBJ2-5, with D hard to call. CDR1 and CDR2 from the germline V gene are SGHAT and FQNNGV. The CDR3 sequence is 11 residues long. Between the trimmed V and J ends, which lost 2 bases and 5 bases, there was a span of 3 bases. The CDR3 DNA is TGTGCCAGCAGCTTACGGGAGACCCAGTACTTC. Amino acids: CASSLRETQYF.

The chain carries TRBV19 and TRBJ2-2; either TRBD1 or TRBD2 may supply D (5 bases each). This CDR3 has 14 amino acids. Trimming left V 5 bases short and J 11 bases short, with 18 bases between. Germline assignment: CDR1 LNHDA and CDR2 SQIVND (reference sequence). The CDR3 here is CASSEPGTPGELFF. CDR3 nucleotide sequence: TGTGCCAGTAGTGAGCCGGGGACCCCGGGCGAGCTGTTTTTT.

The chain combines TRBV5-1 with TRBJ1-1; 10 bases match TRBD1. The V gene's germline CDR1 is SGHRS and CDR2 YFSETQ. The CDR3 consists of 18 residues. With V trimmed by 4 bases and J by 0 bases, 12 bases remained unmatched. CDR3 loop: CASSRRTGGGDMNTEAFF. DNA for the CDR3: TGCGCCAGCAGCCGAAGGACAGGGGGTGGAGATATGAACACTGAAGCTTTCTTT.

The chain links TRBV12-3 or TRBV12-4 to TRBJ1-2; D is possibly TRBD1 (5 bases). The CDR3 is 13 residues long. Between the trimmed V and J ends, which lost 1 base and 9 bases, there was a span of 12 bases. The CDR3 DNA reads as TGTGCCAGCAGTTTAGAGGGGAAATTCAGCTACACCTTC. Its translation: CASSLEGKFSYTF.

The chain recombines TRBV10-3 with TRBJ2-2; D tentatively reads TRBD1 or TRBD2 (6 bases each). CDR1 is ENHRY, CDR2 SYGVKD, per germline. V shed 11 bases and J shed 7 bases, with 29 bases lying between them. The CDR3 is 17 amino acids. This CDR3 is CAVLPGAGHDGGGELFF. The CDR3 DNA is TGTGCCGTGCTGCCGGGGGCGGGTCATGATGGAGGCGGGGAGCTGTTTTTT.

The chain couples TRBV3-1 (or the pseudogene TRBV3-2) to TRBJ1-1; no definite D call. CDR1 is LGHDT and CDR2 is YNNKEL in the germline V gene (reference sequence). The CDR3 totals 14 residues. Trimming stripped 0 bases from V and 5 bases from J, with 10 bases between. The CDR3 coding sequence is TGTGCCAGCAGCCAAGATTTGAGTGAAACTGAAGCTTTCTTT. It encodes CASSQDLSETEAFF.

The rearrangement uses TRBV13 and TRBJ2-1, with 9 bases lining up with TRBD1. The V gene's germline CDR1 is PRHDT and CDR2 FYEKMQ (reference sequence). J lost 8 bases, V lost 5 bases, and 7 bases had no gene match. The CDR3 is made up of 14 amino acids. DNA of the CDR3: TGTGCCAGCAGCCCGGACAGGGGCTTGTATGAGCAGTTCTTC. Translation: CASSPDRGLYEQFF.

This chain links TRBV5-1 with TRBJ1-5; TRBD1 is a possible D gene (6 bases). Between the trimmed V and J ends, which lost 1 base and 6 bases, there was a span of 11 bases. Germline V CDR1 and CDR2: SGHRS, YFSETQ. The CDR3 covers 14 residues. CDR3 DNA sequence: TGCGCCAGCAGCTTGACCCAGGGGAGTCAGCCCCAGCATTTT. The encoded protein is CASSLTQGSQPQHF.

This clone appeared once. The chain links TRBV20-1 to TRBJ1-4; D may be TRBD1 (5 bases). The length of the CDR3 is 14 residues. The V end was cut by 3 bases, the J end by 5 bases, with 13 bases between. Germline CDR1 is DFQATT and CDR2 is SNEGSKA (reference sequence). Here the CDR3 reads CSASGAGANEKLFF. In DNA form, the CDR3 reads TGCAGTGCTAGTGGGGCGGGAGCAAATGAAAAACTGTTTTTT.

The chain combines TRBV21-1 with TRBJ2-7. TRBV21-1 corresponds to a pseudogene. The CDR3 spans 14 residues. CDR3 amino acids: CASSSMRPRYEQYF. The CDR3, as DNA: TGTGCCAGCAGCAGTATGAGACCTCGATACGAGCAGTACTTC.

V gene TRBV7-9 combines with J gene TRBJ1-6, with D perhaps TRBD1 (5 bases). CDR3 length: 15 amino acids. Looked up from germline, CDR1 is SEHNR and CDR2 is FQNEAQ (reference sequence). V shed 5 bases and J shed 8 bases, with 16 bases lying between them. CDR3 bases: TGTGCCAGCAGCCCAGACAGCGGCCCCTATTCACCCCTCCACTTT. This codes for CASSPDSGPYSPLHF.

The DNA of the CDR3 is TGCGCCAGCAGCCAACTCGCCGGGACAGCCTACGAGCAGTACTTC. Amino acids: CASSQLAGTAYEQYF. The rearrangement uses TRBV4-1 and TRBJ2-7; 7 positions match TRBD1. After removal of 2 bases from V and 2 bases from J, the junction contained 6 bases not matched to a gene. The germline V gene encodes CDR1 MGHRA and CDR2 YSYEKL. The CDR3 spans 15 residues.

The V call is TRBV4-1, the J call TRBJ1-5; tentatively, D is TRBD1 (6 bases). Germline loops: CDR1 MGHRA, CDR2 YSYEKL. Trimming removed 0 bases from V and 7 bases from J, with 13 bases in between. The CDR3 loop spans 15 amino acids. CDR3 loop: CASSQDSGANQPQHF. In DNA form, the CDR3 reads TGCGCCAGCAGCCAAGATTCGGGGGCAAACCAGCCCCAGCATTTT.

This clone was found once. The chain recombines TRBV3-1 (or the pseudogene TRBV3-2) with TRBJ2-7, with TRBD1 matching 8 bases. Germline V gene lookup returns CDR1 LGHDT and CDR2 YNNKEL (reference sequence). CDR3 length equals 16 residues. The ends lost 0 bases at V and 3 bases at J; junction bases unmatched: 7. Written as DNA, the CDR3 is TGTGCCAGCAGCCAAGATGGTAGGACAGGGTTCTACGAGCAGTACTTC. Its translation is CASSQDGRTGFYEQYF.

CDR3: CASSARQRTNYGYTF. CDR3 bases: TGTGCCAGCAGTGCCCGACAGAGAACTAACTATGGCTACACCTTC. The chain joins TRBV27 to TRBJ1-2; perhaps TRBD1 as D (5 bases). Germline V gene lookup returns CDR1 MNHEY and CDR2 SMNVEV (reference sequence). The CDR3 length is 15 residues. Trimming shortened V by 5 bases and J by 0 bases, and 13 bases separated the two germline ends.

The rearrangement links TRBV18 to TRBJ1-1, with a weak D call TRBD1 (5 bases). Germline CDR1 KGHSH, CDR2 LQKENI. The V gene lost 7 bases and the J gene lost 4 bases, with 19 bases spanning the gap. This CDR3 is built from 15 residues. In DNA form, the CDR3 reads TGTGCCAGCTACCCTCGAGAAAGCGGGGGCACTGAAGCTTTCTTT. Translation: CASYPRESGGTEAFF. Looking up the rest from reference TRBV18 and TRBJ1-1 gives the full variable domain: NAGVMQNPRHLVRRRGQEARLRCSPMKGHSHVYWYRQLPEEGLKFMVYLQKENIIDESGMPKERFSAEFPKEGPSILRIQQVVRGDSAAYFCASYPRESGGTEAFFGQGTRLTVV.

The rearrangement joins TRBV18 to TRBJ2-1; D ambiguous. The CDR3 spans 13 residues. V shed 3 bases and J shed 7 bases, with 10 bases lying between them. Germline CDR1 KGHSH, CDR2 LQKENI. CDR3 nucleotide sequence: TGTGCCAGCTCACCGTTCGATTTAAATGAGCAGTTCTTC. Encoded protein: CASSPFDLNEQFF.